This TCR beta chain was obtained from a study of T cell changes during pregnancy in multiple sclerosis (dated by TCRdb to between 2018 and 2021). Some background on the complete study: The study examined how the T cell repertoire changed over the course of pregnancy in women with multiple sclerosis.

Relative to germline, V is missing 6 bases and J is missing 5 bases, with 5 bases of the junction outside any gene match. The germline V gene specifies KGHSH as CDR1 and LQKENI as CDR2. The CDR3 contains 14 residues, cysteine and phenylalanine counted. Only the CDR3 portion is preserved as DNA: 42 bases, with reading frame beginning at the first base. This clone was counted many times. Its antigen remains unidentified. No much larger clone is present one base from it, and per-base qualities are unavailable. Library generation was performed with the immunoSEQ multiplex PCR assay. What TCRdb holds here is the immuneACCESS table cut down to in-frame rearrangements. Part of the clones is not present; checked against another copy, under half of the missing clones reflect an unresolved V gene, and the others are unexplained. In all, the sample holds some 48,000 clones, and over 90% of those were seen once. The ten largest clonotypes hold roughly 0.6% of the sample.

The sequence is built from TRBV18 and TRBJ1-4; a stretch of 8 junction bases matches TRBD1. Sequenced here: CD4+ T cells from peripheral blood mononuclear cells, sampled after pregnancy. This receptor was obtained from a female donor in good health, enrolled as a control in a pregnancy study. The CDR3 corresponds to CASSRTGTNEKLFF. The base sequence is TGTGCCAGCTCGCGGACAGGGACGAATGAAAAACTGTTTTTT. The full variable domain, with segments outside the CDR3 supplied by the reference TRBV18 and TRBJ1-4 proteins, appears as NAGVMQNPRHLVRRRGQEARLRCSPMKGHSHVYWYRQLPEEGLKFMVYLQKENIIDESGMPKERFSAEFPKEGPSILRIQQVVRGDSAAYFCASSRTGTNEKLFFGSGTQLSVL.